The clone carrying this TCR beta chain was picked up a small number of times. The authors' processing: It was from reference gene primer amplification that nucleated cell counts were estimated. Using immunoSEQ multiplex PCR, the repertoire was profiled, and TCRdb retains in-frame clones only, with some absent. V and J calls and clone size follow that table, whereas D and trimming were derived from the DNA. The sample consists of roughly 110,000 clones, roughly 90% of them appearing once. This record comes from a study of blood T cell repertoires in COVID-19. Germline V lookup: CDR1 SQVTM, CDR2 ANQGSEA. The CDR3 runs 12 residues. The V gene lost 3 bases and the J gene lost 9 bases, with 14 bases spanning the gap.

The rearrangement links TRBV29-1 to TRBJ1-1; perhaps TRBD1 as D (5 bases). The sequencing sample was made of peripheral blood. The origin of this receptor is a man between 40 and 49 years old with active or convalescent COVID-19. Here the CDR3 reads CSVDVGGEKAFF. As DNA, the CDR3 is TGCAGCGTTGACGTAGGAGGGGAAAAAGCTTTCTTT.